This TCR beta chain was captured by sequencing in a study of blood T cell repertoires in COVID-19. The overall study: The study drew acute and convalescent COVID-19 samples from the United States, Italy and Spain.

Enrolment of Seattle patients took place during active infection, and they were followed longitudinally. TCRdb's table, derived via immunoSEQ multiplex PCR, lists solely in-frame clones and lacks some. The sample shows approximately 200,000 clones, roughly 81% of them seen only once. The sequence derives from a woman older than 75 with COVID-19, enrolled during active disease. Sequencing used peripheral blood.

CDR3 protein: CASSQGGSGEQYF. CDR3 coding DNA: TGTGCCAGCAGCCAAGGCGGGTCTGGCGAGCAGTACTTC. V is TRBV3-1 (or the pseudogene TRBV3-2) and J is TRBJ2-7, with D tentatively TRBD2 (5 bases). This CDR3 region has 13 residues. Trimming stripped 1 base from V and 6 bases from J, with 10 bases between. CDR1 is LGHDT, CDR2 YNNKEL, per germline (reference sequence).